What follows describes a single TCR beta chain. The data originate from a study of blood T cell repertoires in COVID-19. Study-level information: The United States, Italy and Spain provided the acute and convalescent COVID-19 samples. Sources were T cells, B-cell-depleted T cells, or PBMCs; the material itself was cDNA or gDNA.

As processed by the authors: Quantification of nucleated cells was approximated via reference gene primer amplification. Generated by immunoSEQ multiplex PCR, the TCRdb table keeps only in-frame clones and is missing some. The V and J calls and clone size come from that table; D and trimming were worked out from the DNA. Of some 100,000 clones in the sample, over 75% are singletons; the top ten hold 6.5%. The source material was peripheral blood. This TCR came from a woman aged 55 to 70 with acute or convalescent COVID-19.

The CDR3, as DNA: TGTGCCTGGAGTATTACCTCGGGAGGAAACACCATATATTTT. Translated: CAWSITSGGNTIYF. This chain connects TRBV30 to TRBJ1-3, with D unresolved. The CDR3 covers 14 residues. Germline V gives CDR1 GTSNPN, CDR2 SVGIG (reference sequence). Trimming stripped 2 bases from V and 4 bases from J, with 12 bases between.